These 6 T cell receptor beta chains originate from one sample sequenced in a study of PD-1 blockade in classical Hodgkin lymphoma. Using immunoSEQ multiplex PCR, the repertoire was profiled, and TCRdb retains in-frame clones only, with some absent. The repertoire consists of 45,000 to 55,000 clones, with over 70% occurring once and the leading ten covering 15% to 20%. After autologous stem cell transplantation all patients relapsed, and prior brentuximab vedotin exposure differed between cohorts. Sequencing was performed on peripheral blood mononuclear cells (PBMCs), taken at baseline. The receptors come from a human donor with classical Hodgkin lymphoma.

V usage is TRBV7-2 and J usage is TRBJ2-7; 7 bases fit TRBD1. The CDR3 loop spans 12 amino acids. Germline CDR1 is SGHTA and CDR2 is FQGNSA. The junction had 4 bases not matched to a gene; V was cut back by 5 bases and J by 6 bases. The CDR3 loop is CASSLGTVEQYF. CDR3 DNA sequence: TGTGCCAGCAGCCTGGGGACAGTCGAGCAGTACTTC. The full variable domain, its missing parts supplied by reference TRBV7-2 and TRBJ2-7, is GAGVSQSPSNKVTEKGKDVELRCDPISGHTALYWYRQSLGQGLEFLIYFQGNSAPDKSGLPSDRFSAERTGGSVSTLTIQRTQQEDSAVYLCASSLGTVEQYFGPGTRLTVT.

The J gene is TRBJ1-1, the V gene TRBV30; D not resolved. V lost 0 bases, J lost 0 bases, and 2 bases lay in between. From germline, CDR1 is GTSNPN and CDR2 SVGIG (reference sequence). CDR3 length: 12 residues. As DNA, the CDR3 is TGTGCCTGGAGTGTGATGAACACTGAAGCTTTCTTT. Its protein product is CAWSVMNTEAFF. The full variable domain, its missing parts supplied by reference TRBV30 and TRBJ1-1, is SQTIHQWPATLVQPVGSPLSLECTVEGTSNPNLYWYRQAAGRGLQLLFYSVGIGQISSEVPQNLSASRPQDRQFILSSKKLLLSDSGFYLCAWSVMNTEAFFGQGTRLTVV.

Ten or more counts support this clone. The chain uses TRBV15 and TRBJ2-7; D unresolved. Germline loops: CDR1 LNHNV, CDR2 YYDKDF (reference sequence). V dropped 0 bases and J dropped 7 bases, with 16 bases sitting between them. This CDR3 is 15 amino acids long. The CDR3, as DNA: TGTGCCACCAGCAGAGATCGCACCCCGTTAGGGGAGCAGTACTTC. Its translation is CATSRDRTPLGEQYF.

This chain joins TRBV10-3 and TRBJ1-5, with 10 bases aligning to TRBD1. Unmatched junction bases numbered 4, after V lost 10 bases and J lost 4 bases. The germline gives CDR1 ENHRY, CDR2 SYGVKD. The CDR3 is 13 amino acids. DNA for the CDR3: TGTGCCACTCAGGGACAGGGGAATCAGCCCCAGCATTTT. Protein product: CATQGQGNQPQHF.

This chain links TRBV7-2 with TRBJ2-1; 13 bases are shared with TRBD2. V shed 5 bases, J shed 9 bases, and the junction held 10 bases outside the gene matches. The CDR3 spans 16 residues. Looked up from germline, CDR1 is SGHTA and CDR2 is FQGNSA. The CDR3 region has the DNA TGTGCCAGCAGCCTAACGCTGGGACTAGCGGGAACTGAGCAGTTCTTC. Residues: CASSLTLGLAGTEQFF.

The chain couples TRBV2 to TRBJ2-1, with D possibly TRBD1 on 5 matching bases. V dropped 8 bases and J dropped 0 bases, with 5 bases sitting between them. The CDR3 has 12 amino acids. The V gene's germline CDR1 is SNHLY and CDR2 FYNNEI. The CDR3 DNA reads TGTGCCAGCCAGGGCTCCTACAATGAGCAGTTCTTC. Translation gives CASQGSYNEQFF.